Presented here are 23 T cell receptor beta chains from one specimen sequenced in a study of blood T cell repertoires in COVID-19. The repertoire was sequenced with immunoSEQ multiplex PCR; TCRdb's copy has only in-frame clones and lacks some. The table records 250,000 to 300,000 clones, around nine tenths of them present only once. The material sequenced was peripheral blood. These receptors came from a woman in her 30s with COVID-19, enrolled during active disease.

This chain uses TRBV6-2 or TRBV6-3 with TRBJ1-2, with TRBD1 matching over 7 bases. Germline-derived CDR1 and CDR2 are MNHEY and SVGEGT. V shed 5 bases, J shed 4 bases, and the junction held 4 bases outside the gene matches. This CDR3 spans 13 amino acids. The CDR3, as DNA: TGTGCCAGCAGTGCCGGGACAGTCTATGGCTACACCTTC. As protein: CASSAGTVYGYTF.

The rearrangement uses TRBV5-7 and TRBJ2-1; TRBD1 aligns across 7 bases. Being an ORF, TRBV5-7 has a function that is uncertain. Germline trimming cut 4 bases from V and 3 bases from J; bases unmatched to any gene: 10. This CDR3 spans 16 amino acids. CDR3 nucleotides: TGTGCCAGCAGCCGGTTAAGGGACAGAGTCTACAATGAGCAGTTCTTC. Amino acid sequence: CASSRLRDRVYNEQFF.

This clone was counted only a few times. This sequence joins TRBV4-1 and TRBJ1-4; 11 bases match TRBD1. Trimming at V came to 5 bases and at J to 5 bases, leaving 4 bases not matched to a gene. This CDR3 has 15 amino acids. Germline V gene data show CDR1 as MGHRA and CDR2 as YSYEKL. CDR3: CASSAGTGGNEKLFF. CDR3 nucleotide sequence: TGCGCCAGCAGCGCTGGGACAGGGGGAAATGAAAAACTGTTTTTT.

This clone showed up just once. The CDR3 protein is CASSESSGNYNEQFF. The CDR3 bases are TGTGCCAGCAGTGAATCCAGCGGGAACTACAATGAGCAGTTCTTC. The chain is built from TRBV6-4 and TRBJ2-1, with 7 bases matching TRBD2. V shed 3 bases, J shed 3 bases, and the junction held 5 bases outside the gene matches. Germline CDR1 is MRHNA and CDR2 is SNTAGT. The CDR3 loop spans 15 amino acids.

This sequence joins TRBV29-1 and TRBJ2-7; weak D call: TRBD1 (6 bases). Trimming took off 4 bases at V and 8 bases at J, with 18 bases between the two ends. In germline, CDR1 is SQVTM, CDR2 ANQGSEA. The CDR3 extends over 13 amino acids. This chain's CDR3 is CSVVVTGATKQYF. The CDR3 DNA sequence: TGCAGCGTTGTGGTGACAGGAGCTACGAAGCAGTACTTC.

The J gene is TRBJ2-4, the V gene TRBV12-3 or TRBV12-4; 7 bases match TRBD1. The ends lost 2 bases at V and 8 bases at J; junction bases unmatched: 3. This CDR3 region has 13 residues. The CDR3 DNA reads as TGTGCCAGCAGTTTAATTCAGGGGGACATTCAGTACTTC. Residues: CASSLIQGDIQYF.

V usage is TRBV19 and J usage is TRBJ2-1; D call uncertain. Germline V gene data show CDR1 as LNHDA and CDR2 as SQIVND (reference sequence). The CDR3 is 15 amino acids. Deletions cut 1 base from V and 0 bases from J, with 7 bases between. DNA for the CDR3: TGTGCCAGTAGTATAGCGTCAGGCTCCTACAATGAGCAGTTCTTC. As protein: CASSIASGSYNEQFF.

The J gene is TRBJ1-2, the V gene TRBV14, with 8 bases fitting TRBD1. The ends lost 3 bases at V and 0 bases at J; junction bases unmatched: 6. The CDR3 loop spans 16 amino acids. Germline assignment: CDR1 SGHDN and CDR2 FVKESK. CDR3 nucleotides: TGTGCCAGCAGCCAGGTTGGACAGGGATCTAACTATGGCTACACCTTC. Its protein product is CASSQVGQGSNYGYTF.

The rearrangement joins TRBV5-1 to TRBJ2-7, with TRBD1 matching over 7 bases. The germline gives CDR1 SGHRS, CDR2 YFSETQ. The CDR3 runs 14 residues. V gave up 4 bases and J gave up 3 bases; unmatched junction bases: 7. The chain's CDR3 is CASSPGTAGYEQYF. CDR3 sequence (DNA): TGCGCCAGCAGCCCCGGGACAGCTGGCTACGAGCAGTACTTC. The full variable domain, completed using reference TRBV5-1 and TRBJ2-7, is KAGVTQTPRYLIKTRGQQVTLSCSPISGHRSVSWYQQTPGQGLQFLFEYFSETQRNKGNFPGRFSGRQFSNSRSEMNVSTLELGDSALYLCASSPGTAGYEQYFGPGTRLTVT.

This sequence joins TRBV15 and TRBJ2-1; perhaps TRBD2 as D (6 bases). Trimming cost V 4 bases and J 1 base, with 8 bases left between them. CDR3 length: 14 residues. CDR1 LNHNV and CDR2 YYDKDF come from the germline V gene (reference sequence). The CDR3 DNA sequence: TGTGCCACCAGCAAGGGACTTTCCTACAATGAGCAGTTCTTC. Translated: CATSKGLSYNEQFF.

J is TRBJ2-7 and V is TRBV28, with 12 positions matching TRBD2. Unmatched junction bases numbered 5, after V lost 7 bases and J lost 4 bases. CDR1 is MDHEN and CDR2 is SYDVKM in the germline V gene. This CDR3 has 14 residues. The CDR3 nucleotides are TGTGCCAGCACCACCGGGACTAGCGGGTACGAGCAGTACTTC. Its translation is CASTTGTSGYEQYF.

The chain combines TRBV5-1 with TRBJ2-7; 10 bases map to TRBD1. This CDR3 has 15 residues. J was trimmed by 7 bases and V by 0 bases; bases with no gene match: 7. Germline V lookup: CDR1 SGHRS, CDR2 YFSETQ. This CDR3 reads CASSLEGQGTREQYF. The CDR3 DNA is TGCGCCAGCAGCTTGGAGGGACAGGGGACTCGAGAGCAGTACTTC.

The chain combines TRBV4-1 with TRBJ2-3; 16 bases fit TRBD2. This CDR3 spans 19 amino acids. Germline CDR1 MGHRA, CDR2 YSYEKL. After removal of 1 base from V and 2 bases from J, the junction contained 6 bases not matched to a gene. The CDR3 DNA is TGCGCCAGCAGCCAAGTCCCGGGACTAGCGGGAGGGCCCACAGATACGCAGTATTTT. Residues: CASSQVPGLAGGPTDTQYF.

In DNA, the CDR3 is TGTGCCACCACCGAAGGGGCGCGGACTGAAGCTTTCTTT. Translation: CATTEGARTEAFF. The chain employs TRBV24-1 and TRBJ1-1; the D gene is possibly TRBD1 (5 bases). From germline, CDR1 is KGHDR and CDR2 SFDVKD. CDR3 length: 13 residues. With 8 bases removed from V and 5 bases from J, the gap between germline ends came to 14 bases.

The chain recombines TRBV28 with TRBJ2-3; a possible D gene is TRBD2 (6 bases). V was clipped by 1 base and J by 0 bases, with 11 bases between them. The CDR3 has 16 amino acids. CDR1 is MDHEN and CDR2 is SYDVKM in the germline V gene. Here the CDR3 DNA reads TGTGCCAGCAGTTTATCGGTAGCGGCTAGCACAGATACGCAGTATTTT. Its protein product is CASSLSVAASTDTQYF.

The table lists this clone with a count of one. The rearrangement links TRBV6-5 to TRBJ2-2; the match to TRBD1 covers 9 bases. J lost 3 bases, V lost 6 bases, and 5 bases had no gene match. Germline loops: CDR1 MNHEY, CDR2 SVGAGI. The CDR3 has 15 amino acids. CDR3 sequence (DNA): TGTGCCAGCAGGGGGGGACAGGGTGACACCGGGGAGCTGTTTTTT. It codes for CASRGGQGDTGELFF.

The chain's CDR3 is CASSLRGQADTQYF. Written as DNA, the CDR3 is TGTGCCAGCAGCCTAAGGGGGCAAGCTGATACGCAGTATTTT. J is TRBJ2-3 and V is TRBV7-2, with TRBD1 matching over 7 bases. This CDR3 region has 14 residues. With 5 bases clipped from V and 6 bases from J, the junction kept 8 bases outside the gene matches. Germline V CDR1 and CDR2: SGHTA, FQGNSA.

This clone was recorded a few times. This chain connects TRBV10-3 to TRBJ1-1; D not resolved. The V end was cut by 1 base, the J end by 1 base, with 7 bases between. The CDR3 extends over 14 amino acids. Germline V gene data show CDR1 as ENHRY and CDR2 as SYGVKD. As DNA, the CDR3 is TGTGCCATCAGTGAGTTTCGACAGAACACTGAAGCTTTCTTT. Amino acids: CAISEFRQNTEAFF.

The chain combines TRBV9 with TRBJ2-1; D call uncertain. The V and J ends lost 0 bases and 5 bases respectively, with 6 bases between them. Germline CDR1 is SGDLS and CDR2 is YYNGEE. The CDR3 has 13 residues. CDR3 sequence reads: CASSVALHNEQFF. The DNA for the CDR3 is TGTGCCAGCAGCGTAGCCCTACACAATGAGCAGTTCTTC.

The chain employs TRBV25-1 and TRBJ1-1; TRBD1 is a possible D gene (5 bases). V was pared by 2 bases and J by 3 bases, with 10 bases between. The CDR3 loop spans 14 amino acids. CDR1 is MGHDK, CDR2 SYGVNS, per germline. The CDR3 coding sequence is TGTGCCAGCAGTGAAGTCAGGGATGACACTGAAGCTTTCTTT. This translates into CASSEVRDDTEAFF.

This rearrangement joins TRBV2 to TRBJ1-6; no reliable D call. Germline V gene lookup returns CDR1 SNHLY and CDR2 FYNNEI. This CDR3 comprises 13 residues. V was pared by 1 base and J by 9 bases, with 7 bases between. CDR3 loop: CASSEEAGSPLHF. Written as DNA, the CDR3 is TGTGCCAGCAGTGAAGAGGCAGGTTCACCCCTCCACTTT.

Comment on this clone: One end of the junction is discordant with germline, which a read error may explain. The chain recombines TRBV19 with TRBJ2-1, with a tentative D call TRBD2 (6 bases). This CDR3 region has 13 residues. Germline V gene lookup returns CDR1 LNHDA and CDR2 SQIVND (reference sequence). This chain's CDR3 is CASSKTSLAERFF. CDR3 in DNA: TGTGCCAGTAGTAAGACTAGTTTGGCTGAGCGGTTCTTC.

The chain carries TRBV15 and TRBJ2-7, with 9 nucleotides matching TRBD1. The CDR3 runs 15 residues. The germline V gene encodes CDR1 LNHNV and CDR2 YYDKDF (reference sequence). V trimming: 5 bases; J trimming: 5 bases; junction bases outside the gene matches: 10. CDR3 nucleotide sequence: TGTGCCACCAGCCAGACCGGGACAGGGAGGGACGAGCAGTACTTC. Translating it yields CATSQTGTGRDEQYF.